The 26 T cell receptor beta chains listed next were all sequenced from one sample in a study of cytomegalovirus exposure and HLA in healthy donors. Sequencing used immunoSEQ multiplex PCR; TCRdb keeps in-frame clones, though not all of them. The table lists 150,000 to 200,000 clones, just under 85% of them singletons, with 2% to 2.5% in the top ten. Sequenced: PBMCs. These receptors came from a man under 40 in good health and CMV-seropositive.

This clone has only a few counts. This chain joins TRBV9 and TRBJ1-1; TRBD1 is a possible D gene (5 bases). CDR1 and CDR2 from the germline V gene are SGDLS and YYNGEE. The V and J ends lost 0 bases and 7 bases respectively, with 10 bases between them. The length of the CDR3 is 13 residues. The CDR3 protein is CASSVVPGDEAFF. The CDR3 nucleotides read TGTGCCAGCAGCGTAGTACCGGGGGATGAAGCTTTCTTT.

This chain connects TRBV5-1 to TRBJ2-1; maybe TRBD2 (5 bases). Trimming took 7 bases from V and 10 from J, leaving 12 bases between them. CDR1 and CDR2 from the germline V gene are SGHRS and YFSETQ. The CDR3 runs to 11 residues. The CDR3 nucleotides are TGCGCCAGCGGACTCTACCCAGAGCAGTTCTTC. Encoded protein: CASGLYPEQFF.

The rearrangement links TRBV5-1 to TRBJ2-1; no firm D call. The CDR3 loop spans 15 amino acids. Germline V CDR1 and CDR2: SGHRS, YFSETQ. V dropped 4 bases and J dropped 2 bases, with 13 bases sitting between them. The CDR3 loop reads CASSPRSRAYNEQFF. Written as DNA, the CDR3 is TGCGCCAGCAGCCCCCGCTCCCGAGCCTACAATGAGCAGTTCTTC.

J is TRBJ2-1 and V is TRBV9; 8 bases line up with TRBD1. This CDR3 has 16 amino acids. Germline CDR1 SGDLS, CDR2 YYNGEE. V gave up 2 bases and J gave up 3 bases; unmatched junction bases: 7. The CDR3 protein is CASSVIWTGNYNEQFF. Here the CDR3 DNA reads TGTGCCAGCAGCGTGATCTGGACAGGGAACTACAATGAGCAGTTCTTC.

The chain combines TRBV6-5 with TRBJ1-1, with 7 nucleotides matching TRBD1. CDR1 is MNHEY and CDR2 is SVGAGI in the germline V gene. The J segment lost 6 bases and the V segment lost 0 bases, leaving 4 bases of the junction unmatched. The CDR3 covers 14 residues. CDR3 DNA sequence: TGTGCCAGCAGTTACTCGACAGGGAGGTCTGAAGCTTTCTTT. Protein sequence: CASSYSTGRSEAFF.

The chain has TRBV5-1 and TRBJ2-3; TRBD2 matches at 9 bases. Germline values: CDR1 SGHRS, CDR2 YFSETQ. The CDR3 is 15 residues long. V lost 2 bases, J lost 1 base, and 2 bases stayed unmatched. The CDR3 DNA sequence: TGCGCCAGCAGCTTTCAGCGGGGGGGCACAGATACGCAGTATTTT. Amino acid sequence: CASSFQRGGTDTQYF.

The CDR3 reads CASSLDTGFRQPQHF. CDR3 coding DNA: TGTGCCAGCAGCTTAGACACAGGGTTTCGTCAGCCCCAGCATTTT. The chain combines TRBV7-8 with TRBJ1-5, with a possible D match to TRBD1 (6 bases). CDR1 SGHVS and CDR2 FQNEAQ come from the germline V gene. V lost 1 base and J 6 bases, leaving 13 bases between the germline ends. This CDR3 has 15 residues.

The chain has TRBV4-2 and TRBJ1-1; TRBD1 matches 12 bases. The V gene's germline CDR1 is LGHNA and CDR2 YNFKEQ. Trimming cost V 2 bases and J 5 bases; bases outside gene matches: 9. The CDR3 totals 17 residues. The CDR3 DNA sequence: TGTGCCAGCAGCCAACCCGGGACAGGGGGCGAGTGGACTGAAGCTTTCTTT. Translated: CASSQPGTGGEWTEAFF.

The chain carries TRBV11-2 and TRBJ1-1; TRBD1 might be the D (5 bases). V lost 1 base and J 4 bases, leaving 13 bases between the germline ends. This CDR3 has 15 residues. The germline V gene encodes CDR1 SGHAT and CDR2 FQNNGV. DNA of the CDR3: TGTGCCAGCAGCTTAGGGGGGGGAAAGTTCACTGAAGCTTTCTTT. Residues: CASSLGGGKFTEAFF. The variable domain in full, with the rest retrieved from reference TRBV11-2 and TRBJ1-1, is EAGVAQSPRYKIIEKRQSVAFWCNPISGHATLYWYQQILGQGPKLLIQFQNNGVVDDSQLPKDRFSAERLKGVDSTLKIQPAKLEDSAVYLCASSLGGGKFTEAFFGQGTRLTVV.

CDR3 in amino acids: CAISKLAGGGGNGELFF. DNA for the CDR3: TGTGCCATCAGTAAGCTAGCGGGGGGCGGAGGAAACGGGGAGCTGTTTTTT. The chain carries TRBV10-3 and TRBJ2-2; the match to TRBD2 covers 11 bases. The CDR3 length is 17 residues. Germline V CDR1 and CDR2: ENHRY, SYGVKD. The V segment lost 5 bases and the J segment 7 bases; nucleotides outside the gene matches: 12.

This chain links TRBV9 with TRBJ2-7; D remains unclear. CDR1 is SGDLS, CDR2 YYNGEE, per germline. V shed 0 bases and J shed 0 bases, with 7 bases lying between them. This CDR3 region has 14 residues. The CDR3 DNA sequence: TGTGCCAGCAGCGTAGGGTTGAGCTCCTACGAGCAGTACTTC. It translates to CASSVGLSSYEQYF.

The chain carries TRBV7-2 and TRBJ2-5; no definite D call. The length of the CDR3 is 13 residues. Deletions cut 3 bases from V and 4 bases from J, with 9 bases between. From germline, CDR1 is SGHTA and CDR2 FQGNSA. The CDR3 reads CASSFAGTETQYF. CDR3 in DNA: TGTGCCAGCAGCTTTGCAGGAACAGAGACCCAGTACTTC.

This clone was seen only once. This rearrangement joins TRBV6-1 to TRBJ2-3; 13 bases are shared with TRBD2. With 4 bases clipped from V and 5 bases from J, the junction kept 6 bases outside the gene matches. There are 16 residues in the CDR3. Germline CDR1 is MNHNS and CDR2 is SASEGT. In DNA form, the CDR3 reads TGTGCCAGCAGTGCCCAGGGACTAGCGGGACAAGATACGCAGTATTTT. Encoded protein: CASSAQGLAGQDTQYF.

This sequence joins TRBV7-9 and TRBJ1-2; 10 nucleotides line up with TRBD1. The CDR3 has 16 residues. With V trimmed by 1 base and J by 4 bases, 6 bases remained unmatched. Germline-derived CDR1 and CDR2 are SEHNR and FQNEAQ (reference sequence). In DNA, the CDR3 is TGTGCCAGCAGCTTAGGCCGGACAGGGGGAACCTATGGCTACACCTTC. Its protein product is CASSLGRTGGTYGYTF.

DNA for the CDR3: TGTGCCAGCAGTTTGGGTGGGGCACGGTATAATTCACCCCTCCACTTT. This translates into CASSLGGARYNSPLHF. The genes are TRBV27 and TRBJ1-6; D is perhaps TRBD1 (5 bases). Germline assignment: CDR1 MNHEY and CDR2 SMNVEV (reference sequence). V shed 3 bases and J shed 4 bases, with 13 bases lying between them. CDR3 length equals 16 residues.

This chain uses TRBV4-3 with TRBJ2-7, with TRBD2 identical over 10 bases. Trimming at V came to 1 base and at J to 4 bases, leaving 7 bases not matched to a gene. Germline lookup yields CDR1 LGHNA and CDR2 YSLEER. The CDR3 sequence is 16 residues long. CDR3 DNA sequence: TGCGCCAGCAGCCAAGCCGCTAGCGGGGGAGGGTACGAGCAGTACTTC. It codes for CASSQAASGGGYEQYF.

This sequence joins TRBV27 and TRBJ2-2, with 9 bases that match TRBD2. This CDR3 contains 15 residues. The germline gives CDR1 MNHEY, CDR2 SMNVEV (reference sequence). Trimming removed 6 bases from V and 7 bases from J; junction bases left unmatched: 9. For the CDR3, the DNA is TGTGCCAGCAGAAGGCGGGGGGGCTACGACGGGGAGCTGTTTTTT. Its translation is CASRRRGGYDGELFF.

This chain uses TRBV7-9 with TRBJ1-6; 9 nucleotides line up with TRBD1. Germline assignment: CDR1 SEHNR and CDR2 FQNEAQ (reference sequence). The CDR3 sequence is 15 residues long. With V trimmed by 3 bases and J by 7 bases, 4 bases remained unmatched. The CDR3 is CASSLPGQGNSPLHF. The CDR3 DNA sequence: TGTGCCAGCAGCTTGCCGGGACAGGGAAATTCACCCCTCCACTTT. The full variable domain, completed using reference TRBV7-9 and TRBJ1-6, is DTGVSQNPRHKITKRGQNVTFRCDPISEHNRLYWYRQTLGQGPEFLTYFQNEAQLEKSRLLSDRFSAERPKGSFSTLEIQRTEQGDSAMYLCASSLPGQGNSPLHFGNGTRLTVT.

The chain carries TRBV29-1 and TRBJ2-1; 7 bases fit TRBD2. The CDR3 runs 15 residues. The ends lost 7 bases at V and 4 bases at J; junction bases unmatched: 13. Looked up from germline, CDR1 is SQVTM and CDR2 is ANQGSEA. The CDR3 protein is CSAEGRRGSYNEQFF. The CDR3 nucleotides are TGCAGCGCCGAAGGGAGGCGGGGGTCTTACAATGAGCAGTTCTTC.

V and J are TRBV4-3 and TRBJ2-7, with D possibly being TRBD1 (6 bases). Trimming left V 3 bases short and J 2 bases short, with 11 bases between. Germline values: CDR1 LGHNA, CDR2 YSLEER. The CDR3 has 14 residues. The CDR3 region is CASSHQDRAYEQYF. CDR3 coding DNA: TGCGCCAGCAGCCACCAGGACAGAGCCTACGAGCAGTACTTC.

The V gene is TRBV11-2, the J gene TRBJ2-1, with 11 bases aligning to TRBD2. The CDR3 totals 14 residues. Trimming cost V 5 bases and J 8 bases; bases outside gene matches: 5. Per the germline V gene, CDR1 is SGHAT and CDR2 is FQNNGV. The CDR3 protein is CASSLAGGLYEQFF. CDR3 nucleotides: TGTGCCAGCAGCCTAGCGGGGGGCCTCTATGAGCAGTTCTTC.

The genes are TRBV7-6 and TRBJ1-1, with 7 bases fitting TRBD1. Germline trimming cut 1 base from V and 0 bases from J; bases unmatched to any gene: 11. Germline lookup yields CDR1 SGHVS and CDR2 FNYEAQ. The length of the CDR3 is 18 residues. The CDR3 region has the DNA TGTGCCAGCAGCTTAGAAGCCCCGGGACAGACTTTGAACACTGAAGCTTTCTTT. It translates to CASSLEAPGQTLNTEAFF.

This chain uses TRBV5-1 with TRBJ2-7, with 16 bases aligning to TRBD2. This CDR3 is built from 16 residues. Trimming at V came to 2 bases and at J to 2 bases, leaving 1 base not matched to a gene. The germline V gene encodes CDR1 SGHRS and CDR2 YFSETQ. This CDR3 is CASSFGTSGGAYEQYF. In nucleotides, the CDR3 is TGCGCCAGCAGCTTTGGGACTAGCGGGGGGGCCTACGAGCAGTACTTC.

V gene TRBV9 combines with J gene TRBJ2-5, with 12 bases lining up with TRBD2. The CDR3 covers 18 residues. Germline V gives CDR1 SGDLS, CDR2 YYNGEE. Trimming took 3 bases from V and 2 from J; bases not matched to a gene: 11. CDR3 protein: CASSDTSGGQDRQETQYF. CDR3 sequence (DNA): TGTGCCAGCAGCGATACTAGCGGGGGGCAAGATAGACAAGAGACCCAGTACTTC. The whole variable domain, remainder taken from reference TRBV9 and TRBJ2-5, is DSGVTQTPKHLITATGQRVTLRCSPRSGDLSVYWYQQSLDQGLQFLIQYYNGEERAKGNILERFSAQQFPDLHSELNLSSLELGDSALYFCASSDTSGGQDRQETQYFGPGTRLLVL.

The J gene is TRBJ1-6, the V gene TRBV5-1; TRBD1 agrees at 7 bases. Germline V gene lookup returns CDR1 SGHRS and CDR2 YFSETQ. This CDR3 comprises 14 residues. V lost 4 bases to trimming and J lost 7 bases; unmatched junction nucleotides: 5. The CDR3 coding sequence is TGCGCCAGCAGCCTGGGACAGCCAAATTCACCCCTCCACTTT. Protein: CASSLGQPNSPLHF.

To note about this clone: One end of the junction is discordant with germline, which a read error may explain. The CDR3 nucleotides read TGCGCCAGCAGCCCGGGACAACAAATGCCGCACTTC. Residues: CASSPGQQMPHF. The rearrangement uses TRBV5-1 and TRBJ2-5; tentative D call: TRBD1 (6 bases). Germline V CDR1 and CDR2: SGHRS, YFSETQ. This CDR3 has 12 amino acids.